The entry that follows covers one T cell receptor beta chain sequence. This CDR3 is built from 16 residues. Germline CDR1 DFQATT, CDR2 SNEGSKA (reference sequence). The V and J ends lost 5 bases and 9 bases respectively, with 26 bases between them. It was around 10 milliliters of peripheral blood that were drawn from each donor. They isolated at least 6 million PBMCs from each sample. This sample was taken from a study of blood T cells in healthy people across ages. Whole-study context: The template switching approach captured approximately one barcoded beta molecule for every two T cells.

A second roughly 6 to 12 cycle PCR used barcoded and J-beta primers. Sequencing of every sample gave 2.5 million or more CDR3-containing paired-end reads. MiXCR, applied by TCRdb to the 5' RACE reads, yields one record per CDR3 protein. The repertoire consists of around 970,000 distinct CDR3 sequences, with approximately 50% occurring once and the leading ten covering roughly 23%. Sequences were obtained from blood. The rearrangement links TRBV20-1 to TRBJ2-1; tentatively, D is TRBD1 or TRBD2 (6 bases each). The source is a woman in her fifties or sixties in good health. CDR3 residues: CSAPPLLGGISSEQFF. In nucleotides, the CDR3 is TGCAGTGCTCCACCTCTCCTAGGGGGGATCTCCTCTGAGCAGTTCTTC.